The following is a TCR beta chain sequence with its context. The antigen remains unidentified. The sample is drawn from a study of cytomegalovirus exposure and HLA in healthy donors. CDR1 SQVTM and CDR2 ANQGSEA come from the germline V gene. This CDR3 has 13 amino acids. V dropped 5 bases and J dropped 3 bases, with 14 bases sitting between them. With 60 Vbeta and 13 Jbeta primers, the PCR was carried out. Clones were sequenced by immunoSEQ multiplex PCR, and TCRdb holds only the in-frame ones, with some missing. The data show about 190,000 clones, 79% seen once. Study-wide points: A classifier reportedly called cytomegalovirus status with high sensitivity and specificity.

The receptor was isolated from a woman aged 18-35 years in good health and CMV-seronegative. The chain employs TRBV29-1 and TRBJ2-7; tentative D call: TRBD1 (6 bases). The sequencing input was PBMCs. CDR3 sequence: CSVFGQRSYEQYF. CDR3 DNA sequence: TGCAGCGTTTTCGGACAGAGAAGCTACGAGCAGTACTTC.